The rows below give T cell receptor beta chains drawn from one sample of a study of T cells after yellow fever vaccination. TCRdb re-analysed the 5' RACE reads in MiXCR, keeping a single row per CDR3 protein. Here the sample spans some 600,000 distinct CDR3 sequences, approximately 13% being singletons. Here the sequenced sample was PBMCs, taken on the day of the yellow fever booster vaccination. The receptors originated from a man aged 25 to 40 who received the YFV17D yellow fever vaccine. CDR3s include the opening cysteine and the closing phenylalanine or tryptophan. The D gene is left open where the match is weak. Size tells how often a clone was seen (once, few, many) or the class of an expanded clone, and some rows leave it out.

j_gene: TRBJ2-4
v_gene: TRBV15
abundance: few
d_gene: -
CDR3aa: CATSREPGDSGNIQYF
CDR3nt: TGTGCCACCAGCAGAGAGCCTGGGGATAGCGGAAACATTCAGTACTTC

j_gene: TRBJ2-4
v_gene: TRBV5-1
abundance: -
d_gene: TRBD1
CDR3aa: CASSFGTGGDDIQYF
CDR3nt: TGCGCCAGCAGCTTTGGGACAGGGGGCGACGACATTCAGTACTTC

j_gene: TRBJ2-7
v_gene: TRBV4-3
abundance: few
d_gene: TRBD1
CDR3aa: CASSQETGNEQYF
CDR3nt: TGCGCCAGCAGCCAAGAGACAGGGAACGAGCAGTACTTC

j_gene: TRBJ1-2
v_gene: TRBV29-1
abundance: few
d_gene: -
CDR3aa: CSVEDFGYTF
CDR3nt: TGCAGCGTTGAAGACTTTGGCTACACCTTC

j_gene: TRBJ1-5
v_gene: TRBV2
abundance: -
d_gene: TRBD1
CDR3aa: CASSRQGYDQPQHF
CDR3nt: TGTGCCAGCAGTCGACAGGGTTATGATCAGCCCCAGCATTTT

j_gene: TRBJ2-1
v_gene: TRBV27
abundance: few
d_gene: TRBD2
CDR3aa: CASSSLSGLAIYNEQFF
CDR3nt: TGTGCCAGCAGTTCATTATCGGGACTAGCGATATACAATGAGCAGTTCTTC

j_gene: TRBJ2-5
v_gene: TRBV5-1
abundance: few
d_gene: TRBD2
CDR3aa: CASSLLPSGETQYF
CDR3nt: TGCGCCAGCAGCTTGTTACCTAGCGGGGAGACCCAGTACTTC

j_gene: TRBJ1-5
v_gene: TRBV7-9
abundance: -
d_gene: -
CDR3aa: CASSLDGGSPGHF
CDR3nt: TGTGCCAGCAGCTTAGATGGGGGGAGCCCCGGGCATTTT

j_gene: TRBJ2-1
v_gene: TRBV28
abundance: -
d_gene: TRBD2
CDR3aa: CASLGTSGVYNEQFF
CDR3nt: TGTGCCAGCCTTGGGACTAGCGGGGTCTACAATGAGCAGTTCTTC

j_gene: TRBJ1-2
v_gene: TRBV15
abundance: -
d_gene: TRBD1
CDR3aa: CATSRDLRQGDGYTF
CDR3nt: TGTGCCACCAGCAGAGATCTGCGACAGGGGGATGGCTACACCTTC

j_gene: TRBJ2-7
v_gene: TRBV30
abundance: few
d_gene: TRBD1
CDR3aa: CAWGTVSYEQYF
CDR3nt: TGTGCCTGGGGGACAGTCTCCTACGAGCAGTACTTC

j_gene: TRBJ2-7
v_gene: TRBV30
abundance: few
d_gene: TRBD2
CDR3aa: CAWSSGIAAYEQYF
CDR3nt: TGTGCCTGGAGTAGCGGGATAGCGGCGTACGAGCAGTACTTC

j_gene: TRBJ2-7
v_gene: TRBV18
abundance: -
d_gene: -
CDR3aa: CASSPPDTYEQYF
CDR3nt: TGTGCCAGCTCACCCCCCGACACCTACGAGCAGTACTTC

j_gene: TRBJ2-1
v_gene: TRBV19
abundance: -
d_gene: -
CDR3aa: CASSIGQVYSNEQFF
CDR3nt: TGTGCCAGTAGTATAGGACAGGTATACAGCAATGAGCAGTTCTTC

j_gene: TRBJ2-7
v_gene: TRBV5-1
abundance: -
d_gene: TRBD2
CDR3aa: CASRGLASPYEQYF
CDR3nt: TGCGCCAGCAGAGGACTAGCGAGCCCCTACGAGCAGTACTTC

j_gene: TRBJ1-3
v_gene: TRBV7-2
abundance: few
d_gene: TRBD1
CDR3aa: CASSLETGVGNTIYF
CDR3nt: TGTGCCAGCAGCTTAGAAACAGGGGTTGGAAACACCATATATTTT

j_gene: TRBJ2-7
v_gene: TRBV7-2
abundance: few
d_gene: -
CDR3aa: CASSVTTGTDEQYF
CDR3nt: TGTGCCAGCAGCGTCACGACAGGGACTGACGAGCAGTACTTC

j_gene: TRBJ1-2
v_gene: TRBV7-6
abundance: -
d_gene: -
CDR3aa: CASSLAARGTVNYGYTF
CDR3nt: TGTGCCAGCAGCTTAGCAGCTCGCGGGACGGTAAACTATGGCTACACCTTC

j_gene: TRBJ2-5
v_gene: TRBV20-1
abundance: -
d_gene: -
CDR3aa: CSALRTDQETQYF
CDR3nt: TGCAGTGCTCTCCGGACGGACCAAGAGACCCAGTACTTC

j_gene: TRBJ2-7
v_gene: TRBV23-1
abundance: -
d_gene: TRBD2
CDR3aa: CASSQLGTSGSYEQYF
CDR3nt: TGCGCCAGCAGTCAATTGGGGACTAGCGGGAGTTACGAGCAGTACTTC

j_gene: TRBJ2-7
v_gene: TRBV6-1
abundance: -
d_gene: TRBD1
CDR3aa: CASRKDREYEQYF
CDR3nt: TGTGCCAGCAGGAAGGACAGGGAGTACGAGCAGTACTTC

j_gene: TRBJ2-5
v_gene: TRBV5-1
abundance: few
d_gene: TRBD1
CDR3aa: CASSLEGQGQSQYF
CDR3nt: TGCGCCAGCAGCTTGGAGGGACAGGGTCAGTCCCAGTACTTC

j_gene: TRBJ2-1
v_gene: TRBV6-2/TRBV6-3
abundance: -
d_gene: TRBD2
CDR3aa: CASSSIIPGLRYNEQFF
CDR3nt: TGTGCCAGCAGTTCCATCATTCCGGGACTACGGTACAATGAGCAGTTCTTC

j_gene: TRBJ2-7
v_gene: TRBV7-9
abundance: -
d_gene: -
CDR3aa: CASSSGGVDSTSYEQYF
CDR3nt: TGTGCCAGCAGCTCGGGCGGGGTAGATTCCACTTCCTACGAGCAGTACTTC

j_gene: TRBJ2-3
v_gene: TRBV3-1
abundance: many
d_gene: -
CDR3aa: CASSQRTFTDTQYF
CDR3nt: TGTGCCAGCAGCCAACGGACATTTACAGATACGCAGTATTTT

j_gene: TRBJ2-1
v_gene: TRBV28
abundance: few
d_gene: TRBD1
CDR3aa: CASSSLGTALNEQFF
CDR3nt: TGTGCCAGCAGTTCACTCGGGACAGCCCTCAATGAGCAGTTCTTC

j_gene: TRBJ1-2
v_gene: TRBV6-1
abundance: -
d_gene: -
CDR3aa: CASRILRDSNYGYTF
CDR3nt: TGTGCCAGCAGAATCCTTAGGGACTCTAACTATGGCTACACCTTC

j_gene: TRBJ2-1
v_gene: TRBV28
abundance: few
d_gene: TRBD2
CDR3aa: CASRGAAGGENNEQFF
CDR3nt: TGTGCCAGCAGGGGGGCAGCGGGAGGGGAGAACAATGAGCAGTTCTTC

j_gene: TRBJ2-5
v_gene: TRBV3-1
abundance: -
d_gene: -
CDR3aa: CASSQDLWETQYF
CDR3nt: TGTGCCAGCAGCCAAGATCTTTGGGAGACCCAGTACTTC

j_gene: TRBJ2-4
v_gene: TRBV20-1
abundance: -
d_gene: -
CDR3aa: CSASRGTGAKNIQYF
CDR3nt: TGCAGTGCTTCCCGCGGAACAGGAGCCAAAAACATTCAGTACTTC

j_gene: TRBJ2-1
v_gene: TRBV6-5
abundance: few
d_gene: TRBD2
CDR3aa: CASSYRLAGNNEQFF
CDR3nt: TGTGCCAGCAGTTATCGACTAGCGGGAAACAATGAGCAGTTCTTC

j_gene: TRBJ2-7
v_gene: TRBV20-1
abundance: -
d_gene: TRBD2
CDR3aa: CSARGLGLASYEQYF
CDR3nt: TGCAGTGCTAGAGGCTTGGGACTAGCTTCCTACGAGCAGTACTTC

j_gene: TRBJ2-7
v_gene: TRBV10-3
abundance: -
d_gene: TRBD1
CDR3aa: CAISGQGSYEQYF
CDR3nt: TGTGCCATCAGTGGACAGGGGTCCTACGAGCAGTACTTC

j_gene: TRBJ2-1
v_gene: TRBV7-9
abundance: few
d_gene: TRBD2
CDR3aa: CASSLAGTSALNEQFF
CDR3nt: TGTGCCAGCAGCTTAGCGGGGACTAGCGCACTCAATGAGCAGTTCTTC

j_gene: TRBJ2-7
v_gene: TRBV27
abundance: few
d_gene: -
CDR3aa: CASCIGSSSYEQYF
CDR3nt: TGTGCCAGCTGTATTGGGTCGAGCTCCTACGAGCAGTACTTC

j_gene: TRBJ1-6
v_gene: TRBV6-5
abundance: few
d_gene: -
CDR3aa: CASSSPAPRDGYNSPLHF
CDR3nt: TGTGCCAGCAGTTCCCCCGCGCCGAGGGACGGATATAATTCACCCCTCCACTTT

j_gene: TRBJ2-5
v_gene: TRBV19
abundance: few
d_gene: -
CDR3aa: CASSSGDPAGTQYF
CDR3nt: TGTGCCAGTAGTAGCGGGGACCCGGCTGGGACCCAGTACTTC

j_gene: TRBJ2-3
v_gene: TRBV21-1
abundance: few
d_gene: -
CDR3aa: CASSKTPLSDAADTQYF
CDR3nt: TGTGCCAGCAGCAAGACCCCCCTCTCCGATGCAGCTGATACGCAGTATTTT

j_gene: TRBJ2-5
v_gene: TRBV5-5
abundance: -
d_gene: -
CDR3aa: CASSPGGGGFETQYF
CDR3nt: TGTGCCAGCAGCCCGGGTGGGGGAGGCTTTGAGACCCAGTACTTC

j_gene: TRBJ2-1
v_gene: TRBV20-1
abundance: few
d_gene: -
CDR3aa: CLAGSGAYNEQFF
CDR3nt: TGCCTCGCCGGCTCGGGGGCATACAATGAGCAGTTCTTC

j_gene: TRBJ2-7
v_gene: TRBV6-2/TRBV6-3
abundance: -
d_gene: -
CDR3aa: CASSLPVAGTYEQYF
CDR3nt: TGTGCCAGCAGTCTCCCCGTGGCGGGGACCTACGAGCAGTACTTC

j_gene: TRBJ1-1
v_gene: TRBV4-3
abundance: -
d_gene: -
CDR3aa: CASSQDWQVTEAFF
CDR3nt: TGCGCCAGCAGCCAAGATTGGCAGGTCACTGAAGCTTTCTTT

j_gene: TRBJ2-3
v_gene: TRBV4-3
abundance: few
d_gene: -
CDR3aa: CASSQPPGRDKYF
CDR3nt: TGCGCCAGCAGCCAGCCCCCGGGGAGGGACAAGTATTTT

j_gene: TRBJ2-1
v_gene: TRBV15
abundance: many
d_gene: TRBD2
CDR3aa: CATSRGGTSGRGNEQFF
CDR3nt: TGTGCCACCAGCAGAGGTGGGACTAGCGGGAGAGGGAATGAGCAGTTCTTC

j_gene: TRBJ1-1
v_gene: TRBV28
abundance: few
d_gene: -
CDR3aa: CASRTFGGNSEAFF
CDR3nt: TGTGCCAGCAGAACATTCGGGGGGAACTCTGAAGCTTTCTTT

j_gene: TRBJ2-7
v_gene: TRBV12-3/TRBV12-4
abundance: many
d_gene: TRBD1
CDR3aa: CASTTRGQDYEQYF
CDR3nt: TGTGCCAGCACCACCCGAGGACAGGACTACGAGCAGTACTTC

j_gene: TRBJ2-7
v_gene: TRBV28
abundance: many
d_gene: -
CDR3aa: CASTRGGQAYEQYF
CDR3nt: TGTGCCAGCACCAGGGGGGGGCAGGCCTACGAGCAGTACTTC

j_gene: TRBJ2-3
v_gene: TRBV5-4
abundance: few
d_gene: -
CDR3aa: CASSAGLHEDTQYF
CDR3nt: TGTGCCAGCAGCGCGGGACTCCACGAAGATACGCAGTATTTT

j_gene: TRBJ2-1
v_gene: TRBV20-1
abundance: few
d_gene: TRBD1
CDR3aa: CSGDSRSYNEQFF
CDR3nt: TGCAGTGGGGACAGTAGGTCCTACAATGAGCAGTTCTTC

j_gene: TRBJ2-6
v_gene: TRBV6-5
abundance: once
d_gene: -
CDR3aa: CASSYSFFMGAGANVLTF
CDR3nt: TGTGCCAGCAGTTACTCGTTTTTTATGGGCGCTGGGGCCAACGTCCTGACTTTC